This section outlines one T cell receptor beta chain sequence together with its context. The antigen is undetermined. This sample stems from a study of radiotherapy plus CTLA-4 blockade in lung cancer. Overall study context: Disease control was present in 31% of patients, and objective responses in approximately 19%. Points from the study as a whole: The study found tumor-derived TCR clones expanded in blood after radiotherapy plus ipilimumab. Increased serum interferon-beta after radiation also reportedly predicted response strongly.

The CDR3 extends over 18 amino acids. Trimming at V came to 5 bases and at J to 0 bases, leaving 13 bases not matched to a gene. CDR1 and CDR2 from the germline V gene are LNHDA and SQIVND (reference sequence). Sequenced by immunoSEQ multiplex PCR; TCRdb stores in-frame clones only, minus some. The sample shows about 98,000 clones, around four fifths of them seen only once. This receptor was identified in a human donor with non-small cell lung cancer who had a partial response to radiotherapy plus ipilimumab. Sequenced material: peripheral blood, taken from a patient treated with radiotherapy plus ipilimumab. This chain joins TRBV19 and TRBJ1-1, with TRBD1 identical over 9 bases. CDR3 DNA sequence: TGTGCCAGTAGTCAAAAACACAGGGGGCATAGGATGAACACTGAAGCTTTCTTT. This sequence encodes CASSQKHRGHRMNTEAFF.